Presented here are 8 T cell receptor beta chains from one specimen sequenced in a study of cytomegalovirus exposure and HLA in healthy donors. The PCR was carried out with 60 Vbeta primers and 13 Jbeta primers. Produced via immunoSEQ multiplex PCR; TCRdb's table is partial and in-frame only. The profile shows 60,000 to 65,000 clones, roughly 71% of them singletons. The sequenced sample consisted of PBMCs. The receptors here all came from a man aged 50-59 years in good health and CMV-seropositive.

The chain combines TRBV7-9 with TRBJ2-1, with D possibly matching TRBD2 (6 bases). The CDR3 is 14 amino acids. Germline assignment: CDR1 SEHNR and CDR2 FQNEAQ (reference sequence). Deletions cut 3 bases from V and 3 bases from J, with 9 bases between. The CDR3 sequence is CASSFPGDYNEQFF. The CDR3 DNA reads TGTGCCAGCAGCTTCCCGGGGGACTACAATGAGCAGTTCTTC. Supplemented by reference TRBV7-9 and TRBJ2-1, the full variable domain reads DTGVSQNPRHKITKRGQNVTFRCDPISEHNRLYWYRQTLGQGPEFLTYFQNEAQLEKSRLLSDRFSAERPKGSFSTLEIQRTEQGDSAMYLCASSFPGDYNEQFFGPGTRLTVL.

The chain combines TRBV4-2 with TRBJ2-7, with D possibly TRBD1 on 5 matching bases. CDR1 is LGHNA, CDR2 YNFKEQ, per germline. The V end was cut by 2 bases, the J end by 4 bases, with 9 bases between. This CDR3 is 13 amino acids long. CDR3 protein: CASSQPTGYEQYF. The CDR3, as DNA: TGTGCCAGCAGCCAACCTACAGGTTACGAGCAGTACTTC.

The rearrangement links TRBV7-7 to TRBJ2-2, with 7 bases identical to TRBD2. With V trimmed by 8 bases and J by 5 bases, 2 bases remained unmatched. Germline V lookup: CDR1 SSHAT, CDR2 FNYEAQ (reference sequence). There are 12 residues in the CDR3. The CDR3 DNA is TGTGCCAGCCGGCGGGGGACCGGGGAGCTGTTTTTT. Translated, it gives CASRRGTGELFF. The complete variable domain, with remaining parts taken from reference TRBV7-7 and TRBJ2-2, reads GAGVSQSPRYKVTKRGQDVTLRCDPISSHATLYWYQQALGQGPEFLTYFNYEAQPDKSGLPSDRFSAERPEGSISTLTIQRTEQRDSAMYRCASRRGTGELFFGEGSRLTVL.

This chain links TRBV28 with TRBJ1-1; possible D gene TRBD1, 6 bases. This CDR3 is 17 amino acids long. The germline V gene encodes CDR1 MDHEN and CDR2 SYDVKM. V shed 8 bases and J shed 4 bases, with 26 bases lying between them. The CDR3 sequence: CASRIQTGFPPGTEAFF. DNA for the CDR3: TGTGCCAGCCGGATCCAGACAGGATTCCCCCCGGGCACTGAAGCTTTCTTT.

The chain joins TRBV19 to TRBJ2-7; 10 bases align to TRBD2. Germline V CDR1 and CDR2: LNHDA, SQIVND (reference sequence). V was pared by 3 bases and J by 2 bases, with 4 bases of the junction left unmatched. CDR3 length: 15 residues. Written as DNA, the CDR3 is TGTGCCAGTAGTATCGAAGCGGGAGGGACCTACGAGCAGTACTTC. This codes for CASSIEAGGTYEQYF. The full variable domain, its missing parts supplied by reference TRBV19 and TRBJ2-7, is DGGITQSPKYLFRKEGQNVTLSCEQNLNHDAMYWYRQDPGQGLRLIYYSQIVNDFQKGDIAEGYSVSREKKESFPLTVTSAQKNPTAFYLCASSIEAGGTYEQYFGPGTRLTVT.

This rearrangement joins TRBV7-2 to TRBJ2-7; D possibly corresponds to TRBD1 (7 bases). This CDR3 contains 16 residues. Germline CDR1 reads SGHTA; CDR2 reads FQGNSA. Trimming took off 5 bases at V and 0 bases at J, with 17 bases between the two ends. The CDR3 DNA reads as TGTGCCAGCAGCCACGGCGGGCAGGGGGGCTCCTACGAGCAGTACTTC. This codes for CASSHGGQGGSYEQYF.

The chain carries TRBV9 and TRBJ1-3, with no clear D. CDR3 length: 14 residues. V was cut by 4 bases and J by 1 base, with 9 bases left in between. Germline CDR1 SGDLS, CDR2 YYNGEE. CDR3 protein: CASSFAGSGNTIYF. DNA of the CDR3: TGTGCCAGCAGCTTCGCGGGATCTGGAAACACCATATATTTT.

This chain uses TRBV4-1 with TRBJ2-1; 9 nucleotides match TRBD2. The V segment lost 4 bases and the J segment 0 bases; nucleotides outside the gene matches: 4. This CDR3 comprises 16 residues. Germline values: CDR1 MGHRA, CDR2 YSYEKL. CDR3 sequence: CASSLLAGSSYNEQFF. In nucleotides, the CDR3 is TGCGCCAGCAGCCTTCTAGCGGGAAGCTCCTACAATGAGCAGTTCTTC.